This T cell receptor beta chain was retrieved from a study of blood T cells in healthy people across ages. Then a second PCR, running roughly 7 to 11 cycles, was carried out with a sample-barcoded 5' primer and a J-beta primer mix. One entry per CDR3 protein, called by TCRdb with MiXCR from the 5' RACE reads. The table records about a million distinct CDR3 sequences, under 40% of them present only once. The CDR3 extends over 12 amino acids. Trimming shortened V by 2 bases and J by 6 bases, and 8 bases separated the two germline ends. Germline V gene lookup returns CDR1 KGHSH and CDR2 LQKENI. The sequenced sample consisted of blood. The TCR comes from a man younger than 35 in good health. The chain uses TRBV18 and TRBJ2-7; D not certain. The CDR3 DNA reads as TGTGCCAGCTCACCATTAGGCGGCGAGCAGTACTTC. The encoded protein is CASSPLGGEQYF.